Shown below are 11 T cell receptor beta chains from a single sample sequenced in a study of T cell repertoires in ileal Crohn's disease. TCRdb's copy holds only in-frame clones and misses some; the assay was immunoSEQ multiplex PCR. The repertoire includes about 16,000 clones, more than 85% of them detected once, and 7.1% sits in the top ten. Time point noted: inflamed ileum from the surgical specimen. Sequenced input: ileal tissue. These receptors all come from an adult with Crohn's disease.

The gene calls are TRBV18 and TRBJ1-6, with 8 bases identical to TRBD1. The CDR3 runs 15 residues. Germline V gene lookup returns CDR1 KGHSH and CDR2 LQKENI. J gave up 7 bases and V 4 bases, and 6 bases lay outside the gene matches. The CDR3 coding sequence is TGTGCCAGCTCACTTACGGGACAGGTGAATTCACCCCTCCACTTT. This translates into CASSLTGQVNSPLHF.

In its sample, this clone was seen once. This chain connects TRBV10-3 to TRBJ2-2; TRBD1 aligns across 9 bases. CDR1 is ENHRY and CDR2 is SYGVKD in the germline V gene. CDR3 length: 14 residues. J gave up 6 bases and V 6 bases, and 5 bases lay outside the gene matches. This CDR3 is CAIRPGQGPGELFF. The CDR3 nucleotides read TGTGCCATCAGGCCGGGACAGGGACCCGGGGAGCTGTTTTTT.

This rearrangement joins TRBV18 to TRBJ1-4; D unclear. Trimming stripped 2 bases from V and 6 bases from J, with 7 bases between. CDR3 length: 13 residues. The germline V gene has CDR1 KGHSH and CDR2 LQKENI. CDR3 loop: CASSPGGDEKLFF. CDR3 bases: TGTGCCAGCTCACCAGGTGGAGATGAAAAACTGTTTTTT.

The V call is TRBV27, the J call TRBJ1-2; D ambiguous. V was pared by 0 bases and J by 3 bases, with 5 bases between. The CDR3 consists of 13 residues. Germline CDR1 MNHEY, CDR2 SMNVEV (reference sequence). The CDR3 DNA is TGTGCCAGCAGTTTATCGCCCTACTATGGCTACACCTTC. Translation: CASSLSPYYGYTF.

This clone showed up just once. In nucleotides, the CDR3 is TGTGCCAGTAGTATAGTAGCGAACACTGAAGCTTTCTTT. This gives the protein CASSIVANTEAFF. The genes are TRBV19 and TRBJ1-1; D unclear. V lost 1 base and J lost 1, with 4 bases in between. CDR3 length: 13 amino acids. CDR1 and CDR2 from the germline V gene are LNHDA and SQIVND (reference sequence).

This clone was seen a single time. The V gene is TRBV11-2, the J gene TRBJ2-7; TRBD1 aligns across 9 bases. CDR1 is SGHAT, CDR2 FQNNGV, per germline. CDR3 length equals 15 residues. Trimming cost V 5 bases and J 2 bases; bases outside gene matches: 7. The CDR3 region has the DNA TGTGCCAGCAGCCTTAGGACAGGGGCTACCTACGAGCAGTACTTC. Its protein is CASSLRTGATYEQYF.

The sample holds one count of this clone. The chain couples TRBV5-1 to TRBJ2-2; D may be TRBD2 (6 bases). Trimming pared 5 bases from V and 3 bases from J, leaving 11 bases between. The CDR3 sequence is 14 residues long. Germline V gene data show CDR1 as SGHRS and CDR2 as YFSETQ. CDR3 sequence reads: CASRWGVDTGELFF. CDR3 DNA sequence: TGCGCCAGCAGATGGGGGGTGGACACCGGGGAGCTGTTTTTT. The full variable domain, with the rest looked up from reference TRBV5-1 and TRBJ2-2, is KAGVTQTPRYLIKTRGQQVTLSCSPISGHRSVSWYQQTPGQGLQFLFEYFSETQRNKGNFPGRFSGRQFSNSRSEMNVSTLELGDSALYLCASRWGVDTGELFFGEGSRLTVL.

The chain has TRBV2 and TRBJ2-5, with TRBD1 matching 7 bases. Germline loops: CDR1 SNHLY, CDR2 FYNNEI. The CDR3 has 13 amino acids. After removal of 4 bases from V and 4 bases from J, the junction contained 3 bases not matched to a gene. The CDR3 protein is CASSGQGRETQYF. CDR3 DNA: TGTGCCAGCAGTGGACAGGGCAGAGAGACCCAGTACTTC.

The CDR3 DNA reads TGCGCCAGCAGCCTCACAGGGGGCTCAGGGGACGAGCAGTACTTC. Translating gives CASSLTGGSGDEQYF. The chain uses TRBV5-1 and TRBJ2-7, with 9 positions matching TRBD1. Germline V gene sequence: CDR1 SGHRS, CDR2 YFSETQ. V shed 4 bases and J 5 bases; nucleotides not matched to a gene: 10. This CDR3 has 15 residues.

Written as DNA, the CDR3 is TGTGCCAGCAGTCGGGGACTAGCGGGGGGCCAAGAGACCCAGTACTTC. Amino acids: CASSRGLAGGQETQYF. This chain uses TRBV28 with TRBJ2-5; 15 bases agree with TRBD2. Per germline, CDR1 MDHEN and CDR2 SYDVKM. V shed 5 bases and J 1 base; nucleotides not matched to a gene: 2. The CDR3 runs 16 residues.

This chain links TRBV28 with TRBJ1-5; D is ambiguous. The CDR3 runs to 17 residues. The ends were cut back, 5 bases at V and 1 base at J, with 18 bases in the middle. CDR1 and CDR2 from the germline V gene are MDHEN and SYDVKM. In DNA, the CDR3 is TGTGCCAGCAGTCTTCCCCCCCGGGTCAGAAGCAATCAGCCCCAGCATTTT. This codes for CASSLPPRVRSNQPQHF.